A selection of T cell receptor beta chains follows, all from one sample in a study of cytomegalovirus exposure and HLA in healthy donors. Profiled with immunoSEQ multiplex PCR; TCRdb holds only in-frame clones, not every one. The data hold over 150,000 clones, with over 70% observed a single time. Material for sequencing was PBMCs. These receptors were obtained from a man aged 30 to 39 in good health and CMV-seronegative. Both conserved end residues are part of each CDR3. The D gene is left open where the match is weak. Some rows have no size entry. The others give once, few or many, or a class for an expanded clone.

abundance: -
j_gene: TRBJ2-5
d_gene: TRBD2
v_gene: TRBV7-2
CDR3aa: CASSLKPSGATTKETQYF
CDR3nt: TGTGCCAGCAGCTTAAAGCCTAGCGGGGCAACAACTAAAGAGACCCAGTACTTC

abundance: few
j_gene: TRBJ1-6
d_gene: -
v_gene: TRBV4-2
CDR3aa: CASSQDAGGERSPLNF
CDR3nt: TGTGCCAGCAGCCAAGATGCGGGTGGGGAGCGATCACCCCTCAACTTT

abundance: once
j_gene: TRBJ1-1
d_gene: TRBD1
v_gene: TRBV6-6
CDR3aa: CASSYLTGGASEAFF
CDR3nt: TGTGCCAGCAGTTACCTTACAGGGGGCGCCTCTGAAGCTTTCTTT

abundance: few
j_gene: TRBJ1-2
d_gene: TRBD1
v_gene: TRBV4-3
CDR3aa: CASSHRDRVGYTF
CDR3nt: TGCGCCAGCAGCCACCGGGACAGGGTTGGCTACACCTTC

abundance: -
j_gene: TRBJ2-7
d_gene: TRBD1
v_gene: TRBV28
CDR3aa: CASSFTGGSDEQYF
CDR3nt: TGTGCCAGCAGTTTTACAGGGGGCTCTGACGAGCAGTACTTC

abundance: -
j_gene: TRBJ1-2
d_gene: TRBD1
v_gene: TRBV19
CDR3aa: CASSPSQGQGERYTF
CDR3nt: TGTGCCAGTAGTCCCAGCCAGGGACAGGGGGAACGCTACACCTTC

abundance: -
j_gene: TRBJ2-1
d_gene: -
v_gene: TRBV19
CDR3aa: CASSIAQGSMDEQFF
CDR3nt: TGTGCCAGTAGTATAGCTCAGGGGAGTATGGATGAGCAGTTCTTC

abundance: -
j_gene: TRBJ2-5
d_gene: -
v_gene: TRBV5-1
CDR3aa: CASSLGARVTQETQYF
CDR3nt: TGCGCCAGCAGCTTGGGGGCCAGGGTGACCCAAGAGACCCAGTACTTC

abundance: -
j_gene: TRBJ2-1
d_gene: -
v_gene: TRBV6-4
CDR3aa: CASSLGVSSYNEQFF
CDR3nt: TGTGCCAGCAGTCTCGGGGTCAGCTCCTACAATGAGCAGTTCTTC

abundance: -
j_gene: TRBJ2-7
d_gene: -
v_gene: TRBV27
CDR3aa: CASFSVSYEQYF
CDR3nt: TGTGCCAGCTTCTCTGTTTCCTACGAGCAGTACTTC

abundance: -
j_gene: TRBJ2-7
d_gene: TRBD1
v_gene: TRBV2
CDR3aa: CASSGTGPYEQYF
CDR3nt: TGTGCCAGCAGTGGGACAGGTCCCTACGAGCAGTACTTC

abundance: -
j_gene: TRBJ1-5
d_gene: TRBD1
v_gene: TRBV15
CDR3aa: CATSRDRVQQPQHF
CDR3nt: TGTGCCACCAGCAGGGACAGGGTGCAACAGCCCCAGCATTTT

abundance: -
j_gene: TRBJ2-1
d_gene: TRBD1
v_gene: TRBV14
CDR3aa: CASSQYSGTGGYNEQFF
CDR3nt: TGTGCCAGCAGCCAGTACTCCGGGACAGGGGGGTACAATGAGCAGTTCTTC

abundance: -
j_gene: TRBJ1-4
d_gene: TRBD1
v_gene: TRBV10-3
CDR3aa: CAISESGQQNEKLFF
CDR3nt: TGTGCCATCAGTGAGTCGGGACAGCAGAATGAAAAACTGTTTTTT

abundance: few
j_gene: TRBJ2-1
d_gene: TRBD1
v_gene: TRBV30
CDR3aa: CAWSASTGINEQFF
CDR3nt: TGTGCCTGGAGTGCCTCGACAGGGATCAATGAGCAGTTCTTC

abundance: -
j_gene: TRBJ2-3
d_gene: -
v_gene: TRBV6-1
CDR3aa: CASSYQDQADTQYF
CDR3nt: TGTGCCAGCAGCTACCAGGATCAGGCAGATACGCAGTATTTT

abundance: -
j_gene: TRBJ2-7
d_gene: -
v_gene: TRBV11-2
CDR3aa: CASSPATGYEQYF
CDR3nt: TGTGCCAGCAGCCCAGCCACAGGTTACGAGCAGTACTTC

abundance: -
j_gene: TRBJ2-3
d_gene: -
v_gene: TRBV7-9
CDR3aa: CAGSWGGRNTDTQYF
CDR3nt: TGTGCCGGATCATGGGGGGGCCGAAACACAGATACGCAGTATTTT

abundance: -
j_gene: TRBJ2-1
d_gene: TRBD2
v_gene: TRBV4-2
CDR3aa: CASRLAGGENEQFF
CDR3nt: TGTGCCAGCAGGTTAGCGGGGGGGGAAAATGAGCAGTTCTTC

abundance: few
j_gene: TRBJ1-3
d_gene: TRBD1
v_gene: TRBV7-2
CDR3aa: CASSLGTAADTIYF
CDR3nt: TGTGCCAGCAGCTTGGGGACAGCGGCGGACACCATATATTTT

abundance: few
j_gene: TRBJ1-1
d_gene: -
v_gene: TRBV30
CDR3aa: CAWSVEGNTEAFF
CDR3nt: TGTGCCTGGAGTGTTGAGGGGAACACTGAAGCTTTCTTT

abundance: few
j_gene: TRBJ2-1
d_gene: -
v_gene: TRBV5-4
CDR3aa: CASRRDSRPNEQFF
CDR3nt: TGTGCCAGCAGGCGGGACTCTCGACCTAATGAGCAGTTCTTC

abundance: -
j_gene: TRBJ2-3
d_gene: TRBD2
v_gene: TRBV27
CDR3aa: CASSQMTSGGDTQYF
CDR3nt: TGTGCCAGCAGTCAAATGACTAGCGGGGGAGATACGCAGTATTTT

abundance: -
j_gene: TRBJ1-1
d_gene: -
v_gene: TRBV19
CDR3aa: CASSTTGNSNTEAFF
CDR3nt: TGTGCCAGTAGTACCACAGGGAATAGTAACACTGAAGCTTTCTTT

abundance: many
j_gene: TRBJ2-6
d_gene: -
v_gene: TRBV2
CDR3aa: CASSESGDSGANVLTF
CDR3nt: TGTGCCAGCAGTGAATCGGGGGACTCTGGGGCCAACGTCCTGACTTTC

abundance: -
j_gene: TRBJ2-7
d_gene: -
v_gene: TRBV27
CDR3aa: CASSPRQGLSLYEQYF
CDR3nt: TGTGCCAGCAGTCCGCGACAGGGACTCTCTCTCTACGAGCAGTACTTC

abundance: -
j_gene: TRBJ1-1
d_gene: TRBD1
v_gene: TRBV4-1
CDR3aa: CAGSQPDRGLTEAFF
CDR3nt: TGCGCCGGCAGCCAACCCGACAGGGGGCTCACTGAAGCTTTCTTT

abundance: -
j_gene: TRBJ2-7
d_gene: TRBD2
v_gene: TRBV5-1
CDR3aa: CASSLGEGYSYEQYF
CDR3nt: TGCGCCAGCAGCTTGGGGGAGGGATACTCCTACGAGCAGTACTTC

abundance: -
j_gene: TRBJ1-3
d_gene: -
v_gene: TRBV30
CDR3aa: CAWNTGTTGNTIYF
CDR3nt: TGTGCCTGGAACACCGGGACAACTGGAAACACCATATATTTT

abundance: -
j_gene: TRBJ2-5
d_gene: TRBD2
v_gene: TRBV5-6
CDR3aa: CASSSGTSVETQYF
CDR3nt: TGTGCCAGCAGCTCTGGGACTAGCGTAGAGACCCAGTACTTC

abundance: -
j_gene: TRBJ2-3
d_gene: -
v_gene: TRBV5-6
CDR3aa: CASSPGPGRTDTQYF
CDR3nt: TGTGCCAGCAGCCCGGGTCCGGGGAGGACAGATACGCAGTATTTT

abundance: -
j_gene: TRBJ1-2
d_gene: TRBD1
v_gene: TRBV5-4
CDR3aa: CASSEPDREIEGYTF
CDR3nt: TGTGCCAGCAGCGAACCAGACAGGGAAATTGAAGGCTACACCTTC